Listed here are 12 T cell receptor beta chains from one sample, sequenced in a study of human T cells and chemical hapten exposure. MiXCR, applied by TCRdb to the RACE reads, yields one record per CDR3 protein. The sample lists roughly 100,000 distinct CDR3 sequences, under 40% occurring once. Sample time point: patch test 3, about 24 weeks after DPC sensitization. Treatment: therapeutic diphenylcyclopropenone sensitization with weekly scalp DPC. The sample was whole blood, taken in connection with sensitization to the hapten diphenylcyclopropenone (DPC). These receptors all come from a middle-aged man with alopecia areata. Some clones in this sample may be carry-over from other donors' samples.

The CDR3 DNA is TGCAGCGTTTTGCGGAGCCAAGAGACCCAGTACTTC. Protein product: CSVLRSQETQYF. The rearrangement uses TRBV29-1 and TRBJ2-5; D uncertain. V shed 5 bases and J shed 1 base, with 8 bases lying between them. The CDR3 consists of 12 residues. CDR1 is SQVTM, CDR2 ANQGSEA, per germline.

This clonotype occurred a few times. The chain couples TRBV20-1 to TRBJ2-1, with 10 positions matching TRBD2. CDR3 size: 16 residues. The V gene end was trimmed by 5 bases and the J gene end by 6 bases; junction bases not matched to a gene: 13. Germline assignment: CDR1 DFQATT and CDR2 SNEGSKA (reference sequence). The DNA for the CDR3 is TGCAGTGCTTCCCTTCTGGCTAGCGGGAGAGGCAATGAGCAGTTCTTC. The encoded protein is CSASLLASGRGNEQFF.

This chain uses TRBV11-3 with TRBJ2-1, with TRBD2 matching over 8 bases. Unmatched junction bases numbered 11, after V lost 6 bases and J lost 4 bases. Germline loops: CDR1 SGHNT, CDR2 YENEEA. This CDR3 comprises 16 residues. The CDR3 loop is CASSGGGSGIYNEQFF. CDR3 in DNA: TGTGCCAGCAGTGGTGGGGGTAGCGGGATATACAATGAGCAGTTCTTC.

This clonotype was observed a handful of times. The chain combines TRBV20-1 with TRBJ2-3; 10 nucleotides agree with TRBD2. The germline CDR1 and CDR2 sequences are DFQATT and SNEGSKA (reference sequence). The V and J ends lost 6 bases and 2 bases, in that order; junction bases with no gene match: 5. CDR3 size: 14 residues. The CDR3 coding sequence is TGCAGTGCGAGGACTAGCGGATACACAGATACGCAGTATTTT. This translates into CSARTSGYTDTQYF.

The genes are TRBV6-1 and TRBJ2-1, with D perhaps TRBD1 (5 bases). V lost 8 bases and J 1 base, leaving 12 bases between the germline ends. Germline-derived CDR1 and CDR2 are MNHNS and SASEGT. There are 14 residues in the CDR3. In nucleotides, the CDR3 is TGTGCCAGCCAGAAGGACAATTCCTACAATGAGCAGTTCTTC. Amino acids: CASQKDNSYNEQFF.

This clonotype was counted once. V and J are TRBV7-2 and TRBJ2-3; D perhaps matches TRBD2 (6 bases). Per germline, CDR1 SGHTA and CDR2 FQGNSA. Deletions cut 2 bases from V and 2 bases from J, with 14 bases between. The CDR3 loop spans 16 amino acids. Written as DNA, the CDR3 is TGTGCCAGCAGCTTAACGCTCGGACTAAACACAGATACGCAGTATTTT. This codes for CASSLTLGLNTDTQYF.

The chain couples TRBV12-5 to TRBJ2-5; possible D gene TRBD1, 5 bases. The CDR3 contains 14 residues. Deletions cut 7 bases from V and 3 bases from J, with 15 bases between. The germline gives CDR1 LGHNT, CDR2 FRNRAP. Here the CDR3 DNA reads TGTGCTAGTGCCCCAGTAGGGGTCGAAGAGACCCAGTACTTC. Translated: CASAPVGVEETQYF. The full variable domain, completed using reference TRBV12-5 and TRBJ2-5, is DARVTQTPRHKVTEMGQEVTMRCQPILGHNTVFWYRQTMMQGLELLAYFRNRAPLDDSGMPKDRFSAEMPDATLATLKIQPSEPRDSAVYFCASAPVGVEETQYFGPGTRLLVL.

This chain connects TRBV7-6 to TRBJ2-1; weak D call: TRBD2 (5 bases). CDR3 size: 15 residues. Trimming pared 5 bases from V and 2 bases from J, leaving 13 bases between. Germline V CDR1 and CDR2: SGHVS, FNYEAQ. The CDR3 bases are TGTGCCAGCAGCCCCTCGGGGTTAGCCTACAATGAGCAGTTCTTC. Translation: CASSPSGLAYNEQFF.

The chain has TRBV12-3 or TRBV12-4 and TRBJ2-3, with TRBD2 identical over 11 bases. This CDR3 is built from 16 residues. The junction had 7 bases not matched to a gene; V was cut back by 7 bases and J by 1 base. Here the CDR3 reads CASTGTSGVGTDTQYF. CDR3 nucleotides: TGTGCCAGCACCGGGACTAGCGGCGTTGGCACAGATACGCAGTATTTT.

This clonotype occurred a few times. The chain uses TRBV7-2 and TRBJ1-6; the D gene is possibly TRBD1 (6 bases). Germline CDR1 SGHTA, CDR2 FQGNSA. Trimming removed 6 bases from V and 6 bases from J, with 24 bases in between. This CDR3 spans 18 amino acids. The CDR3 protein is CASSYKEPRGARNSPLHF. The CDR3 DNA reads TGTGCCAGCAGTTATAAGGAACCCCGGGGGGCTCGTAATTCACCCCTCCACTTT. Looking up the rest from reference TRBV7-2 and TRBJ1-6 gives the full variable domain: GAGVSQSPSNKVTEKGKDVELRCDPISGHTALYWYRQSLGQGLEFLIYFQGNSAPDKSGLPSDRFSAERTGGSVSTLTIQRTQQEDSAVYLCASSYKEPRGARNSPLHFGNGTRLTVT.

This chain links TRBV3-1 with TRBJ2-7; TRBD2 matches at 9 bases. CDR3 length equals 15 residues. The germline V gene encodes CDR1 LGHDT and CDR2 YNNKEL (reference sequence). The V and J ends lost 0 bases and 6 bases, in that order; junction bases with no gene match: 6. The CDR3 is CASSQDLAGAFEQYV. The CDR3 region has the DNA TGTGCCAGCAGCCAAGATTTAGCGGGAGCTTTCGAGCAGTACGTC.

Here the CDR3 reads CASSQGTTAYEQYV. The CDR3 bases are TGTGCCAGTTCACAGGGTACTACAGCCTACGAGCAGTACGTC. The gene calls are TRBV21-1 and TRBJ2-7; TRBD1, the D gene given by the table, was not confirmed from the DNA. TRBV21-1 is classified as a pseudogene. The CDR3 is 14 residues long.